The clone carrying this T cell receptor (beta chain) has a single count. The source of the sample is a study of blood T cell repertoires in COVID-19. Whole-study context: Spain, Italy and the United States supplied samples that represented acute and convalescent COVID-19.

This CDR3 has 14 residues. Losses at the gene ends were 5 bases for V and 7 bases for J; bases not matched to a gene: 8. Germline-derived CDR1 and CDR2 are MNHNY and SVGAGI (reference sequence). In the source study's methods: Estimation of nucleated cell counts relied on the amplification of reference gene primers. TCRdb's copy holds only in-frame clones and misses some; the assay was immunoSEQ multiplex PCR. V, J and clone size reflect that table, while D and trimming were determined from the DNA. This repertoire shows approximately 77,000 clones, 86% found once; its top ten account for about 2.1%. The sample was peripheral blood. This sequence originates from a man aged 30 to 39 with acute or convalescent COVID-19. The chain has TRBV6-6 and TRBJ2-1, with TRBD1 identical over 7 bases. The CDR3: CASSPGQVWNEQFF. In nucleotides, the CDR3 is TGTGCCAGCAGTCCCGGACAGGTTTGGAATGAGCAGTTCTTC.